One and the same sample provided the 24 T cell receptor beta chains below, sequenced in a study of blood T cells in healthy people across ages. For the second PCR, which ran for about 7 to 12 cycles, a sample-barcoded 5' primer and a J-beta primer mix were used. Each CDR3 protein is one row after TCRdb ran MiXCR on the 5' RACE reads. The sample contains hundreds of thousands of distinct CDR3 sequences, about 30% of which appear only once. The specimen sequenced was blood. The source is a woman older than 75 in good health.

This clonotype has just a few counts. The CDR3 DNA reads as TGTGCCAGTAGTACGGACAGTTTCTATGGCTACACCTTC. Amino acids: CASSTDSFYGYTF. V usage is TRBV19 and J usage is TRBJ1-2, with D perhaps TRBD1 (6 bases). The V and J ends lost 4 bases and 4 bases respectively, with 10 bases between them. Germline CDR1 is LNHDA and CDR2 is SQIVND (reference sequence). The CDR3 has 13 residues. The full variable domain, rest sourced from reference TRBV19 and TRBJ1-2, is DGGITQSPKYLFRKEGQNVTLSCEQNLNHDAMYWYRQDPGQGLRLIYYSQIVNDFQKGDIAEGYSVSREKKESFPLTVTSAQKNPTAFYLCASSTDSFYGYTFGSGTRLTVV.

In this sample, this clonotype turned up many times. J is TRBJ2-7 and V is TRBV18, with a tentative D call TRBD1 (5 bases). Per the germline V gene, CDR1 is KGHSH and CDR2 is LQKENI. The CDR3 length is 13 residues. The germline V and J ends were trimmed by 0 bases and 5 bases, with 8 bases remaining between them. CDR3 residues: CASSPPVQDEQYF. CDR3 bases: TGTGCCAGCTCACCACCTGTACAGGACGAGCAGTACTTC.

The chain carries TRBV5-1 and TRBJ2-7, with D possibly being TRBD1 (6 bases). Germline CDR1 is SGHRS and CDR2 is YFSETQ. The V end was cut by 4 bases, the J end by 0 bases, with 14 bases between. The CDR3 consists of 15 residues. Written as DNA, the CDR3 is TGCGCCAGCAGCCCCATCGAGACAGGCTCCTACGAGCAGTACTTC. This encodes CASSPIETGSYEQYF.

This clonotype was picked up many times. The chain recombines TRBV3-1 with TRBJ2-7, with 8 bases that match TRBD2. Germline V CDR1 and CDR2: LGHDT, YNNKEL (reference sequence). Losses at the gene ends were 6 bases for V and 4 bases for J; bases not matched to a gene: 14. CDR3 length equals 16 residues. The DNA for the CDR3 is TGTGCCAGCAGTCGGACCGGGGGGGCCTATACTTACGAGCAGTACTTC. Its translation: CASSRTGGAYTYEQYF.

CDR3 protein: CSAREPGQGYIGDSPLHF. As DNA, the CDR3 is TGCAGTGCTAGAGAGCCGGGACAGGGGTATATTGGAGATTCACCCCTCCACTTT. This chain joins TRBV20-1 and TRBJ1-6, with 10 nucleotides matching TRBD1. The length of the CDR3 is 18 residues. V shed 0 bases and J 8 bases; nucleotides not matched to a gene: 13. Germline CDR1 and CDR2: DFQATT and SNEGSKA (reference sequence).

This clonotype was seen a handful of times. The V call is TRBV28, the J call TRBJ1-1, with D possibly being TRBD1 (6 bases). The ends were cut back, 6 bases at V and 5 bases at J, with 16 bases in the middle. Germline V gene sequence: CDR1 MDHEN, CDR2 SYDVKM. The CDR3 totals 14 residues. The CDR3 DNA reads TGTGCCAGCAGGGGAGGACAGAAGCTAACTGAAGCTTTCTTT. As protein: CASRGGQKLTEAFF.

Remarks on this clonotype: A much larger clone differs from this one at a single base, so this may be a read error. The chain recombines TRBV11-3 with TRBJ2-5, with D tentatively TRBD1 or TRBD2 (5 bases each). Germline CDR1 reads SGHNT; CDR2 reads YENEEA. This CDR3 has 15 residues. The CDR3 DNA follows: TGTGCCGGCAGCTTTAATACGGGGCACCAAGAGACCCAGTACTTC. Translation gives CAGSFNTGHQETQYF.

The J gene is TRBJ1-4, the V gene TRBV12-3 or TRBV12-4, with D maybe TRBD1 (5 bases). This CDR3 is built from 14 residues. Trimming left V 2 bases short and J 12 bases short, with 16 bases between. CDR3 loop: CASSLQGVKEELFF. CDR3 coding DNA: TGTGCCAGCAGTTTACAGGGAGTTAAGGAAGAACTGTTTTTT.

This clonotype was observed many times. The chain has TRBV10-2 and TRBJ2-5; 13 bases match TRBD2. Per germline, CDR1 WSHSY and CDR2 SAAADI. Losses at the gene ends were 6 bases for V and 2 bases for J; bases not matched to a gene: 6. The CDR3 loop spans 16 amino acids. CDR3 loop: CASRTGTSGDQETQYF. The CDR3 coding sequence is TGCGCCAGCAGAACGGGGACTAGCGGGGATCAAGAGACCCAGTACTTC.

This clonotype was picked up one time. A much larger clone lies one base from this, so it may be a read error. V and J are TRBV7-2 and TRBJ1-2, with no clear D. Per the germline V gene, CDR1 is SGHTA and CDR2 is FQGNSA. The CDR3 runs 13 residues. CDR3 sequence: CASSLRSAYGHTF. The DNA of the CDR3 is TGTGCCAGCAGCTTAAGATCGGCCTATGGCCACACCTTC.

The table lists this clonotype with a few counts. This chain connects TRBV4-2 to TRBJ1-5; tentatively, D is TRBD1 (5 bases). The CDR3 totals 15 residues. The germline V gene has CDR1 LGHNA and CDR2 YNFKEQ. The V end lost 4 bases, the J end lost 5 bases, and 15 bases lay between the germline ends. The CDR3 loop reads CASSLSLGVYQPQHF. CDR3 bases: TGTGCCAGCAGCCTTAGCTTGGGGGTTTATCAGCCCCAGCATTTT.

This clonotype was counted ten times or more. The rearrangement joins TRBV4-3 to TRBJ2-7, with 7 positions matching TRBD2. The V gene end was trimmed by 3 bases and the J gene end by 1 base; junction bases not matched to a gene: 6. CDR1 LGHNA and CDR2 YSLEER come from the germline V gene. This CDR3 has 15 amino acids. CDR3 bases: TGCGCCAGCAGCCAGTGGGGAGGGGATTCCTACGAGCAGTACTTC. Its translation is CASSQWGGDSYEQYF.

V usage is TRBV9 and J usage is TRBJ2-1, with D perhaps matching TRBD1 (5 bases). The ends were cut back, 0 bases at V and 0 bases at J, with 10 bases in the middle. Looked up from germline, CDR1 is SGDLS and CDR2 is YYNGEE. CDR3 length equals 16 residues. The CDR3 region is CASSVEGLGSYNEQFF. The CDR3 DNA follows: TGTGCCAGCAGCGTAGAGGGGTTGGGCTCCTACAATGAGCAGTTCTTC. Supplemented by reference TRBV9 and TRBJ2-1, the full variable domain reads DSGVTQTPKHLITATGQRVTLRCSPRSGDLSVYWYQQSLDQGLQFLIQYYNGEERAKGNILERFSAQQFPDLHSELNLSSLELGDSALYFCASSVEGLGSYNEQFFGPGTRLTVL.

About this clonotype itself: This clone may be a read error of a much larger clone one base away. The J gene is TRBJ2-1, the V gene TRBV7-9; 7 nucleotides match TRBD1. This CDR3 region has 15 residues. The V segment lost 1 base and the J segment 13 bases; nucleotides outside the gene matches: 13. The germline V gene encodes CDR1 SEHNR and CDR2 FQNEAQ (reference sequence). The CDR3 DNA reads as TGTGCCAGCAGCTTAGATGGCAGGGGGACCGAGACCCAGTTCTTC. Translation: CASSLDGRGTETQFF.

This clonotype was recorded many times. The chain is built from TRBV29-1 and TRBJ2-1; TRBD1 matches at 10 bases. With 6 bases clipped from V and 9 bases from J, the junction kept 8 bases outside the gene matches. The CDR3 spans 13 residues. Germline assignment: CDR1 SQVTM and CDR2 ANQGSEA. This CDR3 is CSVDRGRYVEQFF. The CDR3 DNA reads TGCAGCGTCGACAGGGGGCGATATGTTGAGCAGTTCTTC.

The chain uses TRBV6-2 or TRBV6-3 and TRBJ2-1, with TRBD2 identical over 13 bases. The trim removed 10 bases at V and 9 bases at J, leaving 6 bases unmatched. Germline V CDR1 and CDR2: MNHEY, SVGEGT. The CDR3 extends over 13 amino acids. CDR3 coding DNA: TGTGCCAACTTACTAGCGGGGGGGTCTGAGCAGTTCTTC. Protein product: CANLLAGGSEQFF.

With regard to this clonotype: This may be a read error, as it is one base from a much larger clone. The chain joins TRBV18 to TRBJ2-1; D unresolved. Germline CDR1 is KGHSH and CDR2 is LQKENI. The CDR3 extends over 13 amino acids. CDR3 residues: CAGSPLDPDEQFF. In DNA, the CDR3 is TGTGCCGGCTCACCACTCGACCCGGATGAGCAGTTCTTC.

This clonotype was seen at least ten times. The CDR3 DNA follows: TGCGCCAGCAGCCCTACAGGGCCTGGGGCCAACGTCCTGACTTTC. Translated, it gives CASSPTGPGANVLTF. The chain recombines TRBV5-1 with TRBJ2-6; possibly TRBD1 for D (6 bases). The V end lost 4 bases, the J end lost 2 bases, and 10 bases lay between the germline ends. The CDR3 length is 15 residues. Germline V lookup: CDR1 SGHRS, CDR2 YFSETQ.

As concerns this clonotype: One end of the junction fails to match germline, which may point to a read error. This chain connects TRBV6-1 to TRBJ1-2; unclear D gene. There are 13 residues in the CDR3. From germline, CDR1 is MNHNS and CDR2 SASEGT. In nucleotides, the CDR3 is TGTGCCAGCAGCGACGGGCTTCTCGATGGGTACACCTTC. The encoded protein is CASSDGLLDGYTF.

This clonotype was found a few times. Being one base from a much bigger clone, this may be a read error. The V call is TRBV7-2, the J call TRBJ2-7; 8 bases fit TRBD2. The CDR3 is made up of 15 amino acids. V lost 5 bases to trimming and J lost 7 bases; unmatched junction nucleotides: 13. Germline CDR1 SGHTA, CDR2 FQGNSA. CDR3 region: CASSPGGGTYNEQYF. The CDR3 region has the DNA TGTGCCAGCAGCCCCGGCGGGGGGACCTACAATGAGCAGTACTTC. The full variable domain, its missing parts supplied by reference TRBV7-2 and TRBJ2-7, is GAGVSQSPSNKVTEKGKDVELRCDPISGHTALYWYRQSLGQGLEFLIYFQGNSAPDKSGLPSDRFSAERTGGSVSTLTIQRTQQEDSAVYLCASSPGGGTYNEQYFGPGTRLTVT.

Points on this clonotype: This may arise from a read error, as a much more abundant clone is one base away. The chain uses TRBV3-1 and TRBJ2-1, with a weak D call TRBD2 (6 bases). The last part of the DNA fits TRBJ2-7 better; the J call may be wrong. The V gene's germline CDR1 is LGHDT and CDR2 YNNKEL (reference sequence). This CDR3 spans 13 amino acids. CDR3 sequence (DNA): TGTGCCAGCAGCCGGGGACTCCTCAATGAGCAGTACTTC. The encoded protein is CASSRGLLNEQYF.

The chain carries TRBV20-1 and TRBJ2-5, with 11 bases matching TRBD2. In germline, CDR1 is DFQATT, CDR2 SNEGSKA (reference sequence). Germline trimming cut 7 bases from V and 2 bases from J; bases unmatched to any gene: 6. This CDR3 region has 14 residues. CDR3 protein: CSVPPSGGQETQYF. The CDR3, as DNA: TGCAGTGTCCCCCCTAGCGGGGGGCAAGAGACCCAGTACTTC.

This clonotype was detected only a few times. This sequence may be a read error, since a much larger clone differs from it by one base. The chain is built from TRBV5-5 and TRBJ2-7, with D hard to call. Germline CDR1 reads SGHKS; CDR2 reads YYEKEE (reference sequence). V lost 0 bases, J lost 7 bases, and 20 bases lay in between. The CDR3 sequence is 16 residues long. This chain's CDR3 is CASSLGLSFSYNEQYF. CDR3 bases: TGTGCCAGCAGCTTGGGCCTCTCGTTCTCCTACAATGAGCAGTACTTC.

This chain uses TRBV6-5 with TRBJ2-4, with 12 bases fitting TRBD1. The J call is uncertain, as TRBJ2-7 better fits the DNA end. The germline V gene has CDR1 MNHEY and CDR2 SVGAGI. The CDR3 runs to 19 residues. In DNA form, the CDR3 reads TGTGCCAGCAGTTACTGGGAAGGTAGATTGGGGACAGGGGGCGTCGAGCAGTACTTC. Its protein product is CASSYWEGRLGTGGVEQYF.